This T cell receptor beta chain appears in the sequencing data of a study of cytomegalovirus exposure and HLA in healthy donors. The study, taken as a whole, reports: By a later analysis, the bulk of CMV-associated TCR beta chains appeared HLA-restricted. Several of the most significant clusters appeared, in a later analysis, to be linked to common viral pathogens. TCR beta sequences reportedly predicted most subjects' HLA-A and HLA-B alleles accurately. Some segments of the V type, notably TRBV6-2 and TRBV6-3, were excluded as indistinguishable.

Points on this clone: The antigen remains undetermined.

PCR was performed using 60 Vbeta and 13 Jbeta primers. Assay used: immunoSEQ multiplex PCR; TCRdb lists only in-frame clones, some missing. The sample holds about 120,000 clones. V gave up 3 bases and J gave up 4 bases, with 13 bases separating them. The CDR3 totals 15 residues. Germline V lookup: CDR1 SEHNR, CDR2 FQNEAQ (reference sequence). The gene calls are TRBV7-9 and TRBJ1-3; the D gene is possibly TRBD1 (6 bases). This sequence originates from a man aged 18 to 35 in good health and CMV-seronegative. Sequencing was performed on PBMCs. Here the CDR3 reads CASSFAGALGNTIYF. Here the CDR3 DNA reads TGTGCCAGCAGCTTCGCAGGGGCTCTAGGAAACACCATATATTTT.